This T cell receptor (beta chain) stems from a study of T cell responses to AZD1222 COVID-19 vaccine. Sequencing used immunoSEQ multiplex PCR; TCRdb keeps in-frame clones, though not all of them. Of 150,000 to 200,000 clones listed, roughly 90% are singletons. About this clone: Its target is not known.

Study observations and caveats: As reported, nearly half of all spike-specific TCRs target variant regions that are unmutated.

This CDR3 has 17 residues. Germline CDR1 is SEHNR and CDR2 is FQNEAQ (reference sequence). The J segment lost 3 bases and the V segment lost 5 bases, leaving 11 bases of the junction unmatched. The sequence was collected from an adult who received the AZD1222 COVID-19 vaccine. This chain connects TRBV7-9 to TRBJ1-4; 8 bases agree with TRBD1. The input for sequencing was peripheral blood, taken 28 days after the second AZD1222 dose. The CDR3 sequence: CASSPLSLRGPNEKLFF. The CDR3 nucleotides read TGTGCCAGCAGCCCGTTGTCACTCAGGGGGCCTAATGAAAAACTGTTTTTT.